This T cell receptor (beta chain) was sequenced for a study of T cell responses to AZD1222 COVID-19 vaccine. Concerning this clone itself: Antigen specificity is unknown.

The germline V gene encodes CDR1 SGHDT and CDR2 YYEEEE. The CDR3 spans 16 residues. V lost 7 bases and J lost 5; bases outside the gene matches: 15. Sequenced by immunoSEQ multiplex PCR; TCRdb stores in-frame clones only, minus some. This sample has approximately 49,000 clones, with 79% found just once. Regarding the study as a whole: Compared with day 0, the breadth and depth of the Spike-specific TCR repertoire rose significantly after two doses of AZD1222. Seropositive status at baseline applied to only 6 or 7 AZD1222 recipients.

This rearrangement joins TRBV5-6 to TRBJ2-1; TRBD2 matches at 7 bases. The clonotype was recovered from an adult in good health. Material: peripheral blood, obtained on day 0 of MenACWY control vaccination. The CDR3 reads CASFRGGAGDDNEQFF. DNA of the CDR3: TGTGCCAGCTTCCGAGGCGGGGCGGGAGACGACAATGAGCAGTTCTTC.